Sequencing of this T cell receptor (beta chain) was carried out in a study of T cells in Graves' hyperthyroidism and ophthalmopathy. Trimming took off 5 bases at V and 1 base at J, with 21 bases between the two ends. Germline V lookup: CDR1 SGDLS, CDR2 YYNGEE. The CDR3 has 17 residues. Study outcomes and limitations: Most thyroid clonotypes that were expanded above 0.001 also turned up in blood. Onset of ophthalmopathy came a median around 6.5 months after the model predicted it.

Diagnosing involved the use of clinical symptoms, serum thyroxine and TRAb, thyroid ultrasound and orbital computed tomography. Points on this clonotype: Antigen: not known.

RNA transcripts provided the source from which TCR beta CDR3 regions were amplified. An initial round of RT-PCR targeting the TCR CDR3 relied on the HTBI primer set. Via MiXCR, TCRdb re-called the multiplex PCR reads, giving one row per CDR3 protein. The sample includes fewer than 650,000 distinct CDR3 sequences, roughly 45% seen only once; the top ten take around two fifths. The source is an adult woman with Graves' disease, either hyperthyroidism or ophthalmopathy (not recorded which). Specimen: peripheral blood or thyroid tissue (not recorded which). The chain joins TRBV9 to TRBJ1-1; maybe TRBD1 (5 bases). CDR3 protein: CASSFRVLRGGNTEAFF. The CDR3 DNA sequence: TGTGCCAGCAGTTTCCGTGTGTTGCGGGGCGGGAACACTGAAGCTTTCTTT.